Sequencing of this TCR beta chain was carried out in a study of regulatory T cells in long-lasting Graves disease. Germline CDR1 SGHRS, CDR2 YFSETQ. V gave up 1 base and J gave up 5 bases, with 9 bases separating them. This CDR3 region has 13 residues. Time point denoted: newly diagnosed GD, antithyroid drugs for less than 3 months. After RNA was extracted from PBMCs, the TCR library was made from it. To make TCR beta libraries, researchers used iRepertoire HTBI primers and Arm-PCR of CDR3 regions. One entry per CDR3 protein results from TCRdb running MiXCR on the multiplex PCR reads. The table lists some 410,000 distinct CDR3 sequences, 16% of them singletons. These data are also associated with another study on T cells in Graves' hyperthyroidism and ophthalmopathy.

This receptor was identified in a woman aged 30 to 39 with Graves disease. The sequenced sample was peripheral blood mononuclear cells (PBMCs), obtained at new diagnosis, from a patient treated with antithyroid drugs. V usage is TRBV5-1 and J usage is TRBJ2-5; TRBD1 might be the D (5 bases). The CDR3 DNA sequence: TGCGCCAGCAGCTTGACGACAGACGAGACCCAGTACTTC. Translation: CASSLTTDETQYF.